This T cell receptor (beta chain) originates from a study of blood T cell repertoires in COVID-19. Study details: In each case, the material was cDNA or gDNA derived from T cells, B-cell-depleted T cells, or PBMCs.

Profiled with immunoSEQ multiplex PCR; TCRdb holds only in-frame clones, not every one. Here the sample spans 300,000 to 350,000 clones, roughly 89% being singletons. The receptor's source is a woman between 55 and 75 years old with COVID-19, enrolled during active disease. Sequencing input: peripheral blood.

DNA for the CDR3: TGTGCCAGCACCCTGGGACAGGGCTTCTATGGCTACACCTTC. Protein sequence: CASTLGQGFYGYTF. V is TRBV2 and J is TRBJ1-2, with TRBD1 matching 9 bases. Germline CDR1 and CDR2: SNHLY and FYNNEI. With 7 bases clipped from V and 4 bases from J, the junction kept 7 bases outside the gene matches. The CDR3 extends over 14 amino acids.